These T cell receptor beta chains were read from a single sample in a study of CD8+ T cells in alopecia areata. Only in-frame clones appear in the TCRdb table, and some are missing; sequencing was by immunoSEQ multiplex PCR. The repertoire holds 110,000 or so clones, 56% seen once, with 3% to 4% in the top ten. Sequenced material: CD4+ T cells sorted from blood, taken at week 24, from a patient treated with tofacitinib. These receptors all stem from a human donor with alopecia areata. Each CDR3 is given with its conserved first and last residue. The D gene is left open where the match is weak. Where a row states a size, it is once, few, many or the class of an expanded clone; other rows omit it.

J gene	D gene	V gene	clone size	CDR3 DNA	CDR3 protein
TRBJ2-2	TRBD2	TRBV30	few	TGTGCCTGGAGTGTGGGCAGCGGGGGTTGGGCCGGGGAGCTGTTTTTT	CAWSVGSGGWAGELFF
TRBJ2-1	-	TRBV29-1	few	TGCAGCGTTGAAGATCAGGGGCAGCAGCAGTTCTTC	CSVEDQGQQQFF
TRBJ1-5	-	TRBV29-1	few	TGCAGCGTTTTGAGTGGGAATCAGCCCCAGCATTTT	CSVLSGNQPQHF
TRBJ2-3	-	TRBV5-1	-	TGCGCCAGCAGCTTGGGTGACTCCTGGGGTACGCAGTATTTT	CASSLGDSWGTQYF
TRBJ2-7	TRBD1	TRBV29-1	-	TGCAGCGTCGGGACAGACGGAGGCGTACCGTACTTC	CSVGTDGGVPYF
TRBJ2-2	TRBD1	TRBV6-5	-	TGTGCCACCAAAGACAGGGGGCTTACCGGGGAGCTGTTTTTT	CATKDRGLTGELFF
TRBJ2-3	-	TRBV5-1	-	TGCGCCAGCAGCTTTTTATATCCAGATACGCAGTATTTT	CASSFLYPDTQYF
TRBJ1-3	-	TRBV6-5	-	TGTGCCAGCAGGATGGGCTCTGGAAACACCATATATTTT	CASRMGSGNTIYF
TRBJ1-2	-	TRBV14	-	TGTGCCAGCAGCCACACGGGGCTCCGGGCCGGTGGCTACACCTTC	CASSHTGLRAGGYTF
TRBJ2-1	-	TRBV29-1	-	TGCAGCGTTGAAGATCTGGAGGGGGCCCGGCATGAGCAGTTCTTC	CSVEDLEGARHEQFF
TRBJ2-3	-	TRBV6-5	-	TGTGCCAGCAAGTGGACCGGCGGGGACACAGATACGCAGTATTTT	CASKWTGGDTDTQYF
TRBJ2-3	-	TRBV4-1	once	TGCGCCAGCAGCCCCGGCAGGGGCCCACACACAGATACGCAGTATTTT	CASSPGRGPHTDTQYF
TRBJ1-1	-	TRBV6-5	-	TGTGCCAGCAGTTCCACTTCCGGGAGGCACACTGAAGCTTTCTTT	CASSSTSGRHTEAFF
TRBJ1-2	-	TRBV2	-	TGTGCCAGCAGCGTGGACCTTTATGGCTACACCTTC	CASSVDLYGYTF
TRBJ2-3	-	TRBV5-1	-	TGCGCCAGCACCTTCCCCGCAACAGATACGCAGTATTTT	CASTFPATDTQYF
TRBJ2-2	-	TRBV6-6	-	TGTGCCAGCAGTTACTCCTTCGTTGACAGGGAGCTGTTTTTT	CASSYSFVDRELFF
TRBJ2-5	TRBD2	TRBV7-2	few	TGTGCCAGCAGCTTAGCGGGGGATCTAGCGGGGAGATCAGGTCGGGAGACCCAGTACTTC	CASSLAGDLAGRSGRETQYF
TRBJ1-2	-	TRBV1	-	TGCACCAGCAGCCTCGGGGGCTCCTATGGCTACACCTTC	CTSSLGGSYGYTF
TRBJ2-2	-	TRBV10-3	few	TGTGCCATCACGTCTAACACCGGGGAGCTGTTTTTT	CAITSNTGELFF
TRBJ2-3	-	TRBV7-2	few	TGTGCCAGCAGCTTAGGCGTAAAGGGCCTCACAGATACGCAGTATTTT	CASSLGVKGLTDTQYF
TRBJ2-2	TRBD2	TRBV30	-	TGTGCCTGGACCAGAGGACTAGCGGGGCCCACCGGGGAGCTGTTTTTT	CAWTRGLAGPTGELFF
TRBJ2-4	-	TRBV5-6	once	TGTGCCAGCAGCTTGAAATGGGGGACGGGAAACATTCAGTACTTC	CASSLKWGTGNIQYF
TRBJ2-2	TRBD2	TRBV30	few	TGTGCCTGGAGTGTGAACGCAGCGGGGACCGGGGAGCTGTTTTTT	CAWSVNAAGTGELFF
TRBJ2-3	-	TRBV14	-	TGTGCCAGCAGGCAGGTTAGCACAGATACGCAGTATTTT	CASRQVSTDTQYF
TRBJ1-5	-	TRBV28	few	TGTGCCAGCAGAGGGTTTAGCAATCAGCCCCAGCATTTT	CASRGFSNQPQHF
TRBJ2-3	TRBD2	TRBV5-6	once	TGTGCCAGCAGCTTCGGGACTAGCGGGGGTTTTAGCACAGATACGCAGTATTTT	CASSFGTSGGFSTDTQYF
TRBJ2-2	TRBD1	TRBV19	-	TGTGCCAGTAGTACCGGGACAGGGGGCTCCGGGGAGCTGTTTTTT	CASSTGTGGSGELFF
TRBJ2-5	TRBD1	TRBV5-1	-	TGCGCCAGCAGCCTGATGGACAGGGGGCGGGAGACCCAGTACTTC	CASSLMDRGRETQYF
TRBJ2-2	-	TRBV30	few	TGTGCCTGGAGTGAAGTGCAGCGGTACACCGGGGAGCTGTTTTTT	CAWSEVQRYTGELFF
TRBJ2-3	-	TRBV19	-	TGTGCCAGTAGTATGTCGTTTTTCCCCCCAGATACGCAGTATTTT	CASSMSFFPPDTQYF
TRBJ2-7	TRBD1	TRBV6-7	-	TGTGCCAGCAGTAAACAAGCCGGGACAGGGTTTCACGAGCAGTACTTC	CASSKQAGTGFHEQYF
TRBJ1-6	-	TRBV4-1	-	TGCGCCAGCAGCCAAGACGGTTCCCCCCGATACTTTAGGGATTCACCCCTCCACTTT	CASSQDGSPRYFRDSPLHF
TRBJ1-6	-	TRBV5-4	-	TGTGCCAGCAGCTTTCCAGGAGGGGGCTCCTATAATTCACCCCTCCACTTT	CASSFPGGGSYNSPLHF
TRBJ2-5	TRBD2	TRBV5-6	-	TGTGCCAGCAGCTTACGAGCGGGGGGAGTCAAAGAGACCCAGTACTTC	CASSLRAGGVKETQYF
TRBJ2-1	TRBD1	TRBV7-9	-	TGTGCCAGCAGCCCGGGACAGGGAAGAACCAATGAGCAGTTCTTC	CASSPGQGRTNEQFF
TRBJ1-2	-	TRBV19	-	TGTGCCAGTAGTCTCCGGACAGCTGAAGGCTACACCTTC	CASSLRTAEGYTF